The 22 T cell receptor beta chains given below trace back to one sample, sequenced in a study of blood T cells in healthy people across ages. A second PCR of roughly 7 to 11 cycles used a sample-barcoded 5' primer and a J-beta primer mix. TCRdb re-derived calls from the 5' RACE reads in MiXCR, one entry per CDR3 protein. The sample holds about 930,000 distinct CDR3 sequences, under 35% seen once. These data were also filed under a second study, of T cells of mothers and their children.

Material: blood. Receptors originate from a woman aged 35 to 49 in good health.

In its sample, this clonotype was seen many times. The genes are TRBV4-1 and TRBJ2-7, with D unresolved. Germline V lookup: CDR1 MGHRA, CDR2 YSYEKL. This CDR3 is 13 amino acids long. The germline V and J ends were trimmed by 3 bases and 0 bases, with 6 bases remaining between them. CDR3 in DNA: TGCGCCAGCAGCCAGGTTAGCTCCTACGAGCAGTACTTC. This sequence encodes CASSQVSSYEQYF.

This clonotype turned up a few times. The rearrangement joins TRBV28 to TRBJ1-5; 7 bases are a match to TRBD1. CDR3 length: 12 residues. V gave up 8 bases and J gave up 9 bases; unmatched junction bases: 7. CDR1 MDHEN and CDR2 SYDVKM come from the germline V gene. The CDR3 sequence: CASRGGPGPQHF. The CDR3 nucleotides are TGTGCCAGCCGAGGGGGCCCTGGGCCCCAGCATTTT.

This rearrangement joins TRBV28 to TRBJ2-1, with unresolved D. Per the germline V gene, CDR1 is MDHEN and CDR2 is SYDVKM. The length of the CDR3 is 12 residues. V lost 5 bases and J 1 base, leaving 3 bases between the germline ends. CDR3 sequence: CASSISYNEQFF. The CDR3 DNA reads TGTGCCAGCAGTATTTCCTACAATGAGCAGTTCTTC.

J is TRBJ1-1 and V is TRBV5-6, with a weak D call TRBD1 (6 bases). The CDR3 length is 16 residues. The germline V gene has CDR1 SGHDT and CDR2 YYEEEE. Trimming removed 1 base from V and 2 bases from J, with 15 bases in between. In DNA, the CDR3 is TGTGCCAGCAGCTTGTTTGGTAAGGGGGTAAACACTGAAGCTTTCTTT. Amino acid sequence: CASSLFGKGVNTEAFF.

Notes on this clonotype: Mismatch with germline at one junction end may stem from a read error. This chain connects TRBV15 to TRBJ2-7; D not certain. The CDR3 runs to 15 residues. Germline assignment: CDR1 LNHNV and CDR2 YYDKDF (reference sequence). The chain's CDR3 is CAISRDGLVYGEQYF. The DNA for the CDR3 is TGTGCCATCAGCAGAGACGGTTTGGTCTACGGCGAGCAGTACTTC.

This clonotype was observed a handful of times. This sequence joins TRBV3-1 and TRBJ1-1; 8 nucleotides match TRBD1. Germline lookup yields CDR1 LGHDT and CDR2 YNNKEL (reference sequence). J was trimmed by 7 bases and V by 1 base; bases with no gene match: 14. The CDR3 extends over 17 amino acids. The DNA for the CDR3 is TGTGCCAGCAGCCAAGGACTAACAGGGGGATCGGCGGGTGAAGCTTTCTTT. This gives the protein CASSQGLTGGSAGEAFF.

This chain links TRBV7-2 with TRBJ1-5, with D possibly matching TRBD1 (5 bases). From germline, CDR1 is SGHTA and CDR2 FQGNSA. The CDR3 is made up of 13 amino acids. V was clipped by 5 bases and J by 7 bases, with 12 bases between them. The CDR3 protein is CASSARVGQPQHF. In DNA, the CDR3 is TGTGCCAGCAGCGCCAGGGTTGGACAGCCCCAGCATTTT.

The chain links TRBV19 to TRBJ2-5, with D possibly TRBD1 on 6 matching bases. Near its end, the DNA agrees better with TRBJ2-7, so the J call may be wrong. In germline, CDR1 is LNHDA, CDR2 SQIVND (reference sequence). The CDR3 covers 14 residues. The CDR3 is CASSSGQPAGEQYF. The CDR3 DNA follows: TGTGCCAGTAGTAGTGGACAGCCCGCGGGCGAGCAGTACTTC.

This clonotype was observed a few times. V usage is TRBV3-1 and J usage is TRBJ2-5, with 8 positions matching TRBD2. J gave up 10 bases and V 1 base, and 2 bases lay outside the gene matches. Looked up from germline, CDR1 is LGHDT and CDR2 is YNNKEL (reference sequence). CDR3 length: 12 residues. Here the CDR3 DNA reads TGTGCCAGCAGCCAAGTGCGGGAGGTCCAGTACTTC. The encoded protein is CASSQVREVQYF.

This clonotype was counted only a few times. The chain is built from TRBV7-9 and TRBJ2-4; TRBD1 agrees at 9 bases. With the DNA end fitting TRBJ2-7 better, the J assignment may be wrong. Per the germline V gene, CDR1 is SEHNR and CDR2 is FQNEAQ (reference sequence). This CDR3 has 14 amino acids. In DNA, the CDR3 is TGTGCCAGCAGCTCGGGACAGGGTTTGGGCGAGCAGTACTTC. This translates into CASSSGQGLGEQYF.

The chain couples TRBV20-1 to TRBJ2-1, with TRBD2 matching 8 bases. With V trimmed by 0 bases and J by 3 bases, 7 bases remained unmatched. Germline-derived CDR1 and CDR2 are DFQATT and SNEGSKA (reference sequence). The CDR3 spans 16 residues. The CDR3 is CSARDGGRGVYNEQFF. The CDR3 coding sequence is TGCAGTGCTAGAGATGGAGGGCGGGGGGTCTACAATGAGCAGTTCTTC.

This clonotype occurred a few times. It may be a read error: a sequence one base away is much more abundant. The chain recombines TRBV6-5 with TRBJ2-4; D is possibly TRBD1 or TRBD2 (5 bases each). The germline V gene encodes CDR1 MNHEY and CDR2 SVGAGI. V was pared by 0 bases and J by 0 bases, with 18 bases between. CDR3 length: 19 residues. The CDR3 region has the DNA TGTGCCAGCAGTTACTCGACAGAGGCGGGTCGCCCAGCCAAAAACATTCAGTACTTC. Translated: CASSYSTEAGRPAKNIQYF.

Regarding this clonotype: Given a much more abundant clone one base away, this may be a read error. Here the CDR3 reads CSAGQASYGDTF. The CDR3 region has the DNA TGCAGTGCTGGACAGGCCTCGTATGGCGACACCTTC. V usage is TRBV20-1 and J usage is TRBJ1-2; 7 nucleotides agree with TRBD1. The CDR3 runs to 12 residues. In germline, CDR1 is DFQATT, CDR2 SNEGSKA (reference sequence).

The rearrangement uses TRBV29-1 and TRBJ1-2, with a possible D match to TRBD1 (5 bases). V was pared by 3 bases and J by 11 bases, with 19 bases between. Germline CDR1 SQVTM, CDR2 ANQGSEA. The CDR3 is made up of 13 amino acids. This chain's CDR3 is CSVETGPGSGYTF. The CDR3 nucleotides read TGCAGCGTTGAGACGGGGCCAGGTAGTGGTTACACCTTC.

Only one count was recorded for this clonotype. Given a much more abundant clone one base away, this may be a read error. The V and J genes are TRBV5-5 and TRBJ2-4, with TRBD1 identical over 7 bases. The CDR3 length is 17 residues. Germline loops: CDR1 SGHKS, CDR2 YYEKEE (reference sequence). CDR3: CAGSFTGVVLAKNIQYF. CDR3 nucleotides: TGTGCCGGCAGCTTTACAGGGGTAGTCCTAGCCAAAAACATTCAGTACTTC.

This clonotype has more than one count but fewer than ten. This rearrangement joins TRBV4-1 to TRBJ2-5; 9 nucleotides line up with TRBD2. V trimming: 4 bases; J trimming: 2 bases; junction bases outside the gene matches: 5. From germline, CDR1 is MGHRA and CDR2 YSYEKL. This CDR3 is 15 amino acids long. The CDR3 coding sequence is TGCGCCAGCAGCCTAGCGACTAGCGGTCAAGAGACCCAGTACTTC. Translation: CASSLATSGQETQYF.

This clonotype was counted many times. V usage is TRBV5-8 and J usage is TRBJ2-1, with 8 bases lining up with TRBD1. From germline, CDR1 is SGHTS and CDR2 YDEGEE. J was trimmed by 7 bases and V by 4 bases; bases with no gene match: 10. The CDR3 loop spans 15 amino acids. The CDR3 coding sequence is TGTGCCAGCAGCCATAGGGGACAGGTGGGAAATGAGCAGTTCTTC. Amino acids: CASSHRGQVGNEQFF.

This clonotype showed up many times. This chain uses TRBV4-2 with TRBJ2-3, with D possibly being TRBD2 (6 bases). V gave up 2 bases and J gave up 5 bases, with 20 bases separating them. CDR1 and CDR2 from the germline V gene are LGHNA and YNFKEQ. The CDR3 spans 17 residues. This CDR3 reads CASSQPWGGAVGDTQYF. The CDR3 DNA reads as TGTGCCAGCAGCCAACCGTGGGGCGGGGCGGTGGGAGATACGCAGTATTTT.

This clonotype was observed many times. This chain uses TRBV7-9 with TRBJ1-2; 8 bases are shared with TRBD1. Germline V gene data show CDR1 as SEHNR and CDR2 as FQNEAQ (reference sequence). The trim removed 0 bases at V and 6 bases at J, leaving 6 bases unmatched. The CDR3 covers 15 residues. The CDR3 loop is CASSLASGGADGYTF. CDR3 nucleotide sequence: TGTGCCAGCAGCTTAGCGTCAGGGGGCGCGGATGGCTACACCTTC.

This clonotype has a handful of counts. This rearrangement joins TRBV3-1 to TRBJ2-5; D not resolved. Germline V CDR1 and CDR2: LGHDT, YNNKEL (reference sequence). The V end lost 1 base, the J end lost 5 bases, and 11 bases lay between the germline ends. The CDR3 contains 14 residues. CDR3 in DNA: TGTGCCAGCAGCCAAGGTGGAAATAGCGAGACCCAGTACTTC. It specifies CASSQGGNSETQYF.

This clonotype was counted a few times. The chain uses TRBV7-9 and TRBJ2-1; D is perhaps TRBD1 (6 bases). V gave up 5 bases and J gave up 8 bases, with 13 bases separating them. Germline CDR1 SEHNR, CDR2 FQNEAQ (reference sequence). This CDR3 spans 13 amino acids. In DNA, the CDR3 is TGTGCCAGCAGCCCGGGACAAAACGATGAGCAGTTCTTC. It specifies CASSPGQNDEQFF.

In this sample, this clonotype turned up a few times. The chain joins TRBV5-5 to TRBJ1-1; 8 positions agree with TRBD1. This CDR3 contains 14 residues. Germline V lookup: CDR1 SGHKS, CDR2 YYEKEE (reference sequence). Trimming removed 1 base from V and 3 bases from J; junction bases left unmatched: 2. This CDR3 reads CASSLRQGYTEAFF. Here the CDR3 DNA reads TGTGCCAGCAGCTTGCGACAGGGGTACACTGAAGCTTTCTTT.